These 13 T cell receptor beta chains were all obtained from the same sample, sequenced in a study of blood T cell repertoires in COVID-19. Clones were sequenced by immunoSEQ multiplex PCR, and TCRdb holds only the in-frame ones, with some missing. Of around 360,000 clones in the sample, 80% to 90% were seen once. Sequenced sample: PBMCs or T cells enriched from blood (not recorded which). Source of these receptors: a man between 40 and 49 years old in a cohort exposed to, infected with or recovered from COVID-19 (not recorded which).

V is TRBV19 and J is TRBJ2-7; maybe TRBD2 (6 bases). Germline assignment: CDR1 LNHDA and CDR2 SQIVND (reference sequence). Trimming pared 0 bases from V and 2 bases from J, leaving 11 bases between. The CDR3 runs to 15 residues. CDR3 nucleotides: TGTGCCAGTAGTATAGATATTAGCGGAACCTACGAGCAGTACTTC. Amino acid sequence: CASSIDISGTYEQYF. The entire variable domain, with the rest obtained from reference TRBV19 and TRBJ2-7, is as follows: DGGITQSPKYLFRKEGQNVTLSCEQNLNHDAMYWYRQDPGQGLRLIYYSQIVNDFQKGDIAEGYSVSREKKESFPLTVTSAQKNPTAFYLCASSIDISGTYEQYFGPGTRLTVT.

Here the CDR3 reads CASTPGQGYEQYF. CDR3 bases: TGTGCCAGTACCCCGGGACAGGGTTACGAGCAGTACTTC. The rearrangement links TRBV19 to TRBJ2-7, with TRBD1 identical over 9 bases. The CDR3 has 13 residues. Germline CDR1 LNHDA, CDR2 SQIVND (reference sequence). The trim removed 7 bases at V and 4 bases at J, leaving 5 bases unmatched.

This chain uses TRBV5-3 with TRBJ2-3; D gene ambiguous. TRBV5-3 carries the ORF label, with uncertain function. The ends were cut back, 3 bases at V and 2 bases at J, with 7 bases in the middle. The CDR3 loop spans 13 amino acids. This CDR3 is CARSSPDTDTQYF. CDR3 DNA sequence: TGTGCCAGAAGCTCCCCAGACACAGATACGCAGTATTTT.

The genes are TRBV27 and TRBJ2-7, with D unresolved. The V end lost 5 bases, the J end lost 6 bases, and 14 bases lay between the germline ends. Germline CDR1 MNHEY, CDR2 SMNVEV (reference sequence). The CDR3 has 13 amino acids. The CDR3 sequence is CASSPPHRSEQYF. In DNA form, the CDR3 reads TGTGCCAGCAGTCCACCGCACCGGTCCGAGCAGTACTTC.

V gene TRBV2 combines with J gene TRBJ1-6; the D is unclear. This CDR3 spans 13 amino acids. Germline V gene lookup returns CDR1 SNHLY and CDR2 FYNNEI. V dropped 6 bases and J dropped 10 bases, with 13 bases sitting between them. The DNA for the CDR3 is TGTGCCAGCAGGCTGGACTCCTCGTCACCCCTCCACTTT. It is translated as CASRLDSSSPLHF.

DNA for the CDR3: TGTGCCAGCAGCGAGGGTCAGACAGGAGAAAAACTGTTTTTT. Translating gives CASSEGQTGEKLFF. The chain is built from TRBV7-8 and TRBJ1-4; D may be TRBD1 (6 bases). From germline, CDR1 is SGHVS and CDR2 FQNEAQ. Trimming stripped 5 bases from V and 8 bases from J, with 15 bases between. This CDR3 has 14 amino acids.

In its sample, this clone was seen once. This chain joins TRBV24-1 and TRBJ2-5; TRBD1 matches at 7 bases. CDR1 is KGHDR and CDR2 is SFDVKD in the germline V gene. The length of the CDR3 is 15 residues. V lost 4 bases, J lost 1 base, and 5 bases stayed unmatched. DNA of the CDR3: TGTGCCACCAGTGACCCGCGGACAGGCCAAGAGACCCAGTACTTC. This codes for CATSDPRTGQETQYF.

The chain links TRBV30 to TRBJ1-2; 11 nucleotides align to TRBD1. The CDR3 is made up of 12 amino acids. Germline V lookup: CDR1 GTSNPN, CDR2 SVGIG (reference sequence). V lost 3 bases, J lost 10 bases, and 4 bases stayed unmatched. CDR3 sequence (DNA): TGTGCCTGGAGGCGGACAGGGGGCGTCTACACCTTC. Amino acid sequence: CAWRRTGGVYTF.

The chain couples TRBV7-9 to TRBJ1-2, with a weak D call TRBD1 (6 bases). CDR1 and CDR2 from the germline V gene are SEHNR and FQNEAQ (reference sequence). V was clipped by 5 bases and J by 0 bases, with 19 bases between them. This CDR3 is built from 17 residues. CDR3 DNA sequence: TGTGCCAGCAGCACGGACCCGGGGGGCCAGACTAACTATGGCTACACCTTC. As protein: CASSTDPGGQTNYGYTF.

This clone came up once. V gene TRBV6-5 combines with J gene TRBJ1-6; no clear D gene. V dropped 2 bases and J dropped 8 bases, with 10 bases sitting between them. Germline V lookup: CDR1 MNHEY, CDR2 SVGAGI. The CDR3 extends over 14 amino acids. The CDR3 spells CASSYNFDYSPLHF. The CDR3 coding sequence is TGTGCCAGCAGTTACAACTTTGATTATTCACCCCTCCACTTT.

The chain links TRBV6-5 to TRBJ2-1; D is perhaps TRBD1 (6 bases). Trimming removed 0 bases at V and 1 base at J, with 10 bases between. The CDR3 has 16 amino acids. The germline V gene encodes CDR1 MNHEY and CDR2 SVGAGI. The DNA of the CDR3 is TGTGCCAGCAGTTACTCAGGGGGAAAGTCCTACAATGAGCAGTTCTTC. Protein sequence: CASSYSGGKSYNEQFF.

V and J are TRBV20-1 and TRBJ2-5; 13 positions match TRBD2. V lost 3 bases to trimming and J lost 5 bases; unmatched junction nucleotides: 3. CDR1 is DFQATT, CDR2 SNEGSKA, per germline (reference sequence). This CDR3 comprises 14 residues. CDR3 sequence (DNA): TGCAGTGCTAGTGGGACTAGCGGGATCGAGACCCAGTACTTC. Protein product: CSASGTSGIETQYF.

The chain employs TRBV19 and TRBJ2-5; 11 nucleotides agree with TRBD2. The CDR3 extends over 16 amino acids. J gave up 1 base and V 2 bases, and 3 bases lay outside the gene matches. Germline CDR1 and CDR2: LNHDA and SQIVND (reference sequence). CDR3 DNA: TGTGCCAGTAGTATAAAGGGACTAGCGGTCCAAGAGACCCAGTACTTC. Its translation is CASSIKGLAVQETQYF.